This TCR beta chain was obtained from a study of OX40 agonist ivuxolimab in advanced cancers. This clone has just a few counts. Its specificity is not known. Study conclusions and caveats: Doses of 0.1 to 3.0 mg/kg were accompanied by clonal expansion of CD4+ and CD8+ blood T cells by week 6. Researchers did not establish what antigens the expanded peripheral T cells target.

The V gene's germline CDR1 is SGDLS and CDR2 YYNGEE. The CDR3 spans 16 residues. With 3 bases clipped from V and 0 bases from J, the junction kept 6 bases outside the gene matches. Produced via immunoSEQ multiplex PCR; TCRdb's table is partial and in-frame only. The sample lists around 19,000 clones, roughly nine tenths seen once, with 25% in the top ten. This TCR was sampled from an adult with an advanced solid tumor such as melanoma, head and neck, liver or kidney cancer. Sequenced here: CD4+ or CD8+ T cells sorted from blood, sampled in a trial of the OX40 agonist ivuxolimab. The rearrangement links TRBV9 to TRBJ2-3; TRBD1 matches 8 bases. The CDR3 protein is CASSESQGESTDTQYF. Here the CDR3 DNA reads TGTGCCAGCAGCGAGTCACAGGGGGAGAGCACAGATACGCAGTATTTT. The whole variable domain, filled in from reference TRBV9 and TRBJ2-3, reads DSGVTQTPKHLITATGQRVTLRCSPRSGDLSVYWYQQSLDQGLQFLIQYYNGEERAKGNILERFSAQQFPDLHSELNLSSLELGDSALYFCASSESQGESTDTQYFGPGTRLTVL.